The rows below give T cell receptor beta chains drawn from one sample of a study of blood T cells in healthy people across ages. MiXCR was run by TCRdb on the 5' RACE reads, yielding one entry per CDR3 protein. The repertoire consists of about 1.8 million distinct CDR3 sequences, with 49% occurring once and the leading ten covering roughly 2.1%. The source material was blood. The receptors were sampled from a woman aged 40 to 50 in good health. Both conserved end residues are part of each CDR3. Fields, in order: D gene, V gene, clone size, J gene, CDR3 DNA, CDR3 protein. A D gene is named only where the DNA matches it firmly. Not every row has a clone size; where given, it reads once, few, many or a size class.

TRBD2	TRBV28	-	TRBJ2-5	TGTGCCAGCAGTTTATCGGCGGGGGTGAGCGAGACCCAGTACTTC	CASSLSAGVSETQYF
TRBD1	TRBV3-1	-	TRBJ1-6	TGTGCCAGCAGCCAAGCCGGACAGGGCCCCGCTCATTACGTCCACTTT	CASSQAGQGPAHYVHF
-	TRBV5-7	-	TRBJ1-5	TGTGCCAGCACCATGATGGGACACCCGAGCAATCAGCCCCAGCATTTT	CASTMMGHPSNQPQHF
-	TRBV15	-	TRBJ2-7	TGTGCCACCAGCAGAGATGGGGGGATCGGTTCTAATGAGCAGTACTTC	CATSRDGGIGSNEQYF
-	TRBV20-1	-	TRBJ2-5	TGCAGTGCTCCCGATACAACAGACAGGAGAGAGACCCAGTACTTC	CSAPDTTDRRETQYF
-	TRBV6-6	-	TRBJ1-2	TGTGCCAGCCGAGGGGGGAGCCATGGCTACACCTTC	CASRGGSHGYTF
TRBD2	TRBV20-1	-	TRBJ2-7	TGCAGTGCTAGAGGACTAGCGGGGGTGGAGCAGTACTTC	CSARGLAGVEQYF
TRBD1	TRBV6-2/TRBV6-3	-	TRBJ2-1	TGTGCCGGAAAGGGGACAGGGTACTACAATGAGCAGTTCTTC	CAGKGTGYYNEQFF
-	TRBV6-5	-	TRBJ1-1	TGTGCCAGCAGTTCCCTGAGTGTGGCAACGGGAGCTTTCTTT	CASSSLSVATGAFF
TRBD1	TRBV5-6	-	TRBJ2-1	TGTGCCAGCAGCTTCCGGGACAGGGACTACAATGAGCAGTTCTTC	CASSFRDRDYNEQFF
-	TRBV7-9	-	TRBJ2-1	TGTGCCAGCAGCTTACTTAGATCTTATAAAGAGCAGTTCTTC	CASSLLRSYKEQFF
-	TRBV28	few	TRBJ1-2	TGTGCCAGCAGTTTCGTCAGACTCTCCGGTGGCTACACCTTC	CASSFVRLSGGYTF
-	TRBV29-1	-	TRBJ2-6	TGCAGCGTCTCGACAGTCGCCTCTGGGGCCAACGTCCTGACTTTC	CSVSTVASGANVLTF
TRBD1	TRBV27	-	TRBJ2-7	TGTGCCAGCAGTCCACGTGACAGGGGGATTTACGAGCAGTACTTC	CASSPRDRGIYEQYF
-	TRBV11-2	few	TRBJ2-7	TGTGCCAGCAGCTTAGTTCTAGCAGGGTACGAGCAGTACTTC	CASSLVLAGYEQYF
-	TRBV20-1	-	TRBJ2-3	TGCAGTGCTAGAGATGGGCAGCGCCTCACAGATACGCAGTATTTT	CSARDGQRLTDTQYF
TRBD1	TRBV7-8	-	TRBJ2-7	TGTGCCAGCAGCGGACCAGGGACAGGGGGCCACGAGCAGTACTTC	CASSGPGTGGHEQYF
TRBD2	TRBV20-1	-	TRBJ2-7	TGCAGTGCTCAGCCCGGGGGGGTGGGGTCCTACGAGCAGTACTTC	CSAQPGGVGSYEQYF
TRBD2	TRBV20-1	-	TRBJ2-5	TGCAGTGCTGGGACTAGAGAGACCCAGTACTTC	CSAGTRETQYF
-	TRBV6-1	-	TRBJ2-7	TGTGCCAGCAGATTAAGTTCCGGACAGAGCATTTACGAGCAGTACTTC	CASRLSSGQSIYEQYF
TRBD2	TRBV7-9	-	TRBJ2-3	TGTGCCAGCGTGGAACTAGCGGGTGGTAGCACAGATACGCAGTATTTT	CASVELAGGSTDTQYF
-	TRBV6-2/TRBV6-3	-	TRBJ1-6	TGTGCCAGCAGTTACTCGATCGCCCGGGGAAATTCACCCCTCCACTTT	CASSYSIARGNSPLHF
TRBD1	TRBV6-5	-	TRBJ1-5	TGTGCCAGCAGTTACCGATACCCGGGACAGGGGGCATCTGGCAATCAGCCCCAGCATTTT	CASSYRYPGQGASGNQPQHF
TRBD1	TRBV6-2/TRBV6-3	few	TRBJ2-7	TGTGCCAGCAGACATAGACAGGGCTACGAGCAGTACTTC	CASRHRQGYEQYF
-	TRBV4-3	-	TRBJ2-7	TGCGCCAGCAGCCAAGAAGGGAGACTTTACTCCTACAATGAGCAGTACTTC	CASSQEGRLYSYNEQYF
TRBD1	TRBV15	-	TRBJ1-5	TGTGCCACCAGCAGAGATTGGACAGGGAGCAATCAGCCCCAGCATTTT	CATSRDWTGSNQPQHF
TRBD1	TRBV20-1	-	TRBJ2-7	TGCAGTGCCAACGACAGGGCTTCCCACGAGCAGTACTTC	CSANDRASHEQYF
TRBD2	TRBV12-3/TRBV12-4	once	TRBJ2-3	TGTGCCAGCAGTTTAGCTTTGGGACTAGCGGTTAACACAGATACGCAGTATTTT	CASSLALGLAVNTDTQYF
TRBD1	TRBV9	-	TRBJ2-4	TGTGCCAGCAGCCCAAGGGGGACAGGGGAAGTCTGGGCCAAAAACATTCAGTACTTC	CASSPRGTGEVWAKNIQYF
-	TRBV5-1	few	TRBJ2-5	TGCGCCAGCAGCTTGGTGGGCCATAGCGGACAAGAGACCCAGTACTTC	CASSLVGHSGQETQYF
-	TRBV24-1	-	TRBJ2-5	TGTGCCACCAGCCCAGGGGGGCCAGAGACCCAGTACTTC	CATSPGGPETQYF
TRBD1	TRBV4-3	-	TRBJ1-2	TGCGCCAGCAGCCAAGAAGCGATGACAGGGAGCGGCTACACCTTC	CASSQEAMTGSGYTF
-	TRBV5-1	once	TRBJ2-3	TGCGCCAGCGGATCAAAAAGGGGGAGAGGTGGCACAGATACGCAGTATTTT	CASGSKRGRGGTDTQYF
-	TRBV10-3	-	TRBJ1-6	TGTGCCATCAGTGAGACCCCAGTTAATTCACCCCTCCACTTT	CAISETPVNSPLHF
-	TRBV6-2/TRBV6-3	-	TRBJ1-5	TGTGCCGCTGGGACCCGGGGCAATCAGCCCCAGCATTTT	CAAGTRGNQPQHF
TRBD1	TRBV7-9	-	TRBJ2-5	TGTGCCAGCAGCGAACTACAGGGGGACAAAGAGACCCAGTACTTC	CASSELQGDKETQYF
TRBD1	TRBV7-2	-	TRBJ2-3	TGTGCCAACAGCCCGACAGGGGACACAGATACGCAGTATTTT	CANSPTGDTDTQYF
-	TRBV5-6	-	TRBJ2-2	TGTGCCAGCAGCCCGGACATCTACGCCGGGGAGCTGTTTTTT	CASSPDIYAGELFF
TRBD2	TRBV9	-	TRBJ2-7	TGTGCCAGCAGCGTAGACCGGGGGGGGGCCTACGAGCAGTACTTC	CASSVDRGGAYEQYF
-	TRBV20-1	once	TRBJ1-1	TGCAGTGCTTACGAGCCTGGGGCTGAAGCTTTCTTT	CSAYEPGAEAFF
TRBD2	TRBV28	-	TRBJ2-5	TGTGCCATCCAGCGCGGGGGGAAGCTGGAGACCCAGTACTTC	CAIQRGGKLETQYF
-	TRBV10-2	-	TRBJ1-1	TGCGCCAGCAGTGAGAGAAGAGGGAGTGCTTTCTTT	CASSERRGSAFF
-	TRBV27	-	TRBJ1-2	TGTGCCAGCAGTTTCCGCCCAGGGCCCTTGGCCTATGGCTACACCTTC	CASSFRPGPLAYGYTF
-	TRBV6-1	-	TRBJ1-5	TGTGCCAGCAGTGAAGGGGTAGGGGGATTGGCTCAGCCCCAGCATTTT	CASSEGVGGLAQPQHF
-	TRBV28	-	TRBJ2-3	TGTGCCAGCAGTCTTATTTTAAGCACAGATACGCGGTATTTT	CASSLILSTDTRYF
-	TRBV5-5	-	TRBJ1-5	TGTGCCAGCAGCTCTCGACAGATGAATCAGCCCCAGCATTTT	CASSSRQMNQPQHF
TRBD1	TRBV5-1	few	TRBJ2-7	TGCGCCAGCAGCTTGGGCCGGGACAGCGAGCAGTACTTC	CASSLGRDSEQYF
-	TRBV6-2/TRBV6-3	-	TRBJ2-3	TGTGCCAGCACCAAGTCTTGGGATACGCAGTATTTT	CASTKSWDTQYF